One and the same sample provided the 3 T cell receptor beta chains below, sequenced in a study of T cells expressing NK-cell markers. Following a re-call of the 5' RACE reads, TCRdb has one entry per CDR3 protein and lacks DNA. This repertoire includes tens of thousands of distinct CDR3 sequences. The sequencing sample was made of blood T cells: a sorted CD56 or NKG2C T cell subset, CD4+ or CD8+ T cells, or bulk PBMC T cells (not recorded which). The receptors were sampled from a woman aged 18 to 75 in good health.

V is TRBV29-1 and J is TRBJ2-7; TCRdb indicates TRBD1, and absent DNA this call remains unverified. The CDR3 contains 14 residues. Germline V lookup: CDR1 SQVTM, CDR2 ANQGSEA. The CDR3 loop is CSVGNRGITYEQYF.

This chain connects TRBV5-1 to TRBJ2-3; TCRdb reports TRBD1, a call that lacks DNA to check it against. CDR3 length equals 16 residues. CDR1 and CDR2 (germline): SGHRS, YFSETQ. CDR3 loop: CASSIADSERPDTQYF.

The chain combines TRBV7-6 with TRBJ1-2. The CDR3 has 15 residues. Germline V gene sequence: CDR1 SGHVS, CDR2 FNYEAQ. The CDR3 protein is CASSLGDTPDYGYTF.